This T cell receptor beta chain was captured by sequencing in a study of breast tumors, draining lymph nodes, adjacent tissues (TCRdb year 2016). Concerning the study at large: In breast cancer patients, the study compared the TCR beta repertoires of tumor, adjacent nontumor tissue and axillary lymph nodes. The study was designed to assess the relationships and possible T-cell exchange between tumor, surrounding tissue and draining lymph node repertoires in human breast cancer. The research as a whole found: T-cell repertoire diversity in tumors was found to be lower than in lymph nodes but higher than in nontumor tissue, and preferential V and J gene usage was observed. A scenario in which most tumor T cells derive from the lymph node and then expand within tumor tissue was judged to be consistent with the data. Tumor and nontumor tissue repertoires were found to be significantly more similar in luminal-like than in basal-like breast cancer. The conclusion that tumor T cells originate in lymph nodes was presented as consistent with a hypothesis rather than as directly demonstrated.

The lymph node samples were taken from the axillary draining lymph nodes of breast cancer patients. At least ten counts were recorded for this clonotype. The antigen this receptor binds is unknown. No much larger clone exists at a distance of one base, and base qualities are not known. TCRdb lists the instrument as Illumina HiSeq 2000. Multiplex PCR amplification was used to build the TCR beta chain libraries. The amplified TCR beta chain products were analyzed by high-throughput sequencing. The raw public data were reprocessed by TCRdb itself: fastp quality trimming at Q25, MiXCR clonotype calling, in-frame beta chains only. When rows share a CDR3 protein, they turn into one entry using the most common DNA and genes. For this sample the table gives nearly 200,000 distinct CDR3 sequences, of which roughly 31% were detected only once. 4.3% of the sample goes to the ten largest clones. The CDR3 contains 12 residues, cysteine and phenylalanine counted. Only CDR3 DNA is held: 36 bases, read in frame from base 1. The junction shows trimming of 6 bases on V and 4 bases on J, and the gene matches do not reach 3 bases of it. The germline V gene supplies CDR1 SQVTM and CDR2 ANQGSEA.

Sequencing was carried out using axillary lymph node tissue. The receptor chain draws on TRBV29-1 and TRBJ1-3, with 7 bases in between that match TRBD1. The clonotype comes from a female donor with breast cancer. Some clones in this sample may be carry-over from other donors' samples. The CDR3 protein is CSVGDSGNTIYF. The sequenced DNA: TGCAGCGTAGGGGACAGCGGAAACACCATATATTTT.